The clone carrying this T cell receptor (beta chain) appeared a few times. These data belong to a study of CD8 T cells in ankylosing spondylitis. The CDR3 has 14 residues. Germline V gene sequence: CDR1 MNHNY, CDR2 SVGAGI (reference sequence). Trimming removed 6 bases at V and 0 bases at J, with 11 bases between. TCRdb reprocessed the 5' RACE reads with MiXCR, giving one entry per CDR3 protein. The sample consists of about 240,000 distinct CDR3 sequences, approximately 11% of them appearing once. Sequenced: blood, either unsorted or a sorted T cell fraction (not recorded which). This clonotype was sampled from a male donor with ankylosing spondylitis or in good health (not recorded which). The V and J genes are TRBV6-6 and TRBJ1-2; D call uncertain. The CDR3 DNA is TGTGCCAGCAGCCCCTTGACACCTAACTATGGCTACACCTTC. This codes for CASSPLTPNYGYTF.